This T cell receptor beta chain emerged from a study of blood T cells in healthy people across ages. Per individual sample, total RNA of at least 5 micrograms was extracted. A second 7 to 11 cycle PCR used barcoded and J-beta primers. TCRdb ran MiXCR on the 5' RACE reads and lists one entry per CDR3 protein. The sample has roughly 1.5 million distinct CDR3 sequences; under 55% are singletons. Concerning this clonotype itself: This may come from a read error, since a much larger clone is one base off.

CDR3 size: 16 residues. CDR1 LGHNA and CDR2 YSLEER come from the germline V gene. The sample was blood. The clonotype originates from a woman younger than 30 in good health. V is TRBV4-3 and J is TRBJ1-6; D uncertain. The DNA of the CDR3 is TGCGCCAGCAGCCAAGAAGTAGGCACTAGGGCCTCACCCCCCCACTTT. Its translation: CASSQEVGTRASPPHF.